The clone carrying this T cell receptor (beta chain) showed up many times. Relative to the germline gene, one junction end is altered; a read error may explain this. Unique molecular identifiers were used to barcode this TCRbeta library. TCRdb called the PCR reads again in MiXCR, with one record for every CDR3 protein. The repertoire holds a few hundred thousand distinct CDR3 sequences, approximately 12% seen once, with about 2.2% in the top ten. The data originate from a study of T-cell reconstitution after alpha-beta-depleted transplantation in children. There are 11 residues in the CDR3. Sequenced material: PBMCs, mostly from graft donor cells, taken 360 days after TCRalphabeta/CD19-depleted stem cell transplant. The V call is TRBV12-3 or TRBV12-4, the J call TRBJ2-3, with D possibly being TRBD2 (6 bases). The receptor was isolated from a male patient younger than 18 who had a stem cell transplant for acute myeloid leukemia, so the T cells may come from the graft donor. The CDR3: CASSPGTGANF. CDR3 in DNA: TGTGCCAGCAGCCCCGGGACTGGGGCGAATTTT.